This entry is about one T cell receptor (beta chain). Its antigen is not identified. This specimen comes from a study of regulatory T cells in long-lasting Graves disease. The CDR3 loop spans 11 amino acids. Germline V gives CDR1 SGHTA, CDR2 FQGNSA. Combining iRepertoire HTBI primers with Arm-PCR of CDR3 regions, the authors built TCR beta libraries. Each CDR3 protein gets one entry after TCRdb re-called the multiplex PCR reads with MiXCR. The table lists around 230,000 distinct CDR3 sequences, roughly 18% of them singletons. Time point meaning: newly diagnosed GD, antithyroid drugs for less than 3 months. The TCR library was prepared using RNA isolated from PBMCs. General study points: Among persistent patients, a larger number of public clonotypes were shared (about 3,000) than among newly diagnosed patients (about 970). Accuracy may have been reduced by the small sample size.

The specimen comprised peripheral blood mononuclear cells (PBMCs), sampled at new diagnosis, from a patient treated with antithyroid drugs. This clonotype was sampled from a female donor with Graves disease. This rearrangement joins TRBV7-2 to TRBJ2-3; D not resolved. The J call is uncertain, as TRBJ1-1 better fits the DNA end. CDR3: CASSHDFEAFF. CDR3 sequence (DNA): TGTGCCAGCAGCCATGATTTCGAAGCTTTCTTT.